The rows below give T cell receptor beta chains drawn from one sample of a study of T cell repertoires in cytomegalovirus infection. MiXCR, run by TCRdb on the reads, gives a single entry per CDR3 protein. The sample has some 250,000 distinct CDR3 sequences; roughly 10% are singletons. The sequencing input was PBMCs. Source of these receptors: a human donor in good health (CMV status not recorded). Some clones in this sample may be carry-over from other donors' samples. CDR3s include the opening cysteine and the closing phenylalanine or tryptophan. A D gene is named only where the DNA matches it firmly. Size is stated for part of the rows, as once, few or many counts, or as a class when the clone is expanded.

D,size,J,V,CDR3,DNA
.,many,TRBJ2-5,TRBV5-6,CASSLANGRQEAQYF,TGTGCCAGCAGCTTGGCCAACGGGCGTCAAGAGGCCCAGTACTTC
.,.,TRBJ1-5,TRBV19,CASTGPAGNQPQHF,TGTGCCAGTACGGGGCCGGCCGGCAATCAGCCCCAGCATTTT
.,few,TRBJ1-5,TRBV5-1,CASSERGGNQPQHF,TGCGCCAGCAGCGAGAGGGGTGGCAATCAGCCCCAGCATTTT
TRBD1,many,TRBJ2-3,TRBV11-3,CASSVRGRTDTQYF,TGTGCCAGCAGCGTCAGGGGGCGCACAGATACGCAGTATTTT
.,many,TRBJ2-1,TRBV7-2,CASSVKGGSYNEQFF,TGTGCCAGCAGTGTTAAAGGGGGATCGTACAATGAGCAGTTCTTC
TRBD1,many,TRBJ2-3,TRBV5-5,CASSAQGLTQYF,TGTGCCAGCAGTGCACAGGGGCTTACGCAGTATTTT
TRBD1,many,TRBJ2-7,TRBV7-2,CASSLVQGAYEQYF,TGTGCCAGCAGCTTGGTTCAGGGGGCCTACGAGCAGTACTTC
.,.,TRBJ2-4,TRBV5-1,CASSFGRDKNIQYF,TGCGCCAGCAGCTTTGGACGTGACAAAAACATTCAGTACTTC
TRBD1,many,TRBJ2-1,TRBV10-1,CATVPDRAGNEQFF,TGCGCCACCGTGCCGGACAGGGCGGGGAATGAGCAGTTCTTC
TRBD1,many,TRBJ2-3,TRBV7-9,CASSPQGILVDTQYF,TGTGCCAGCAGCCCACAGGGGATCCTAGTAGATACGCAGTATTTT
.,many,TRBJ1-1,TRBV12-3/TRBV12-4,CASRSPGDPMNTEAFF,TGTGCCAGCAGATCCCCAGGGGATCCCATGAACACTGAAGCTTTCTTT
TRBD2,.,TRBJ2-1,TRBV20-1,CSARPLRITSGRAYNEQFF,TGCAGTGCTAGACCCCTACGCATAACTAGCGGGAGGGCCTACAATGAGCAGTTCTTC
.,many,TRBJ2-3,TRBV7-9,CASSGDLTDTQYF,TGTGCCAGCAGCGGGGACCTCACAGATACGCAGTATTTT
.,.,TRBJ2-1,TRBV29-1,CSVEDLEGQRYNEQFF,TGCAGCGTTGAAGATCTGGAGGGACAGAGATACAATGAGCAGTTCTTC
.,few,TRBJ2-1,TRBV5-1,CASSLAGTMGEQFF,TGCGCCAGCAGCTTGGCCGGTACGATGGGTGAGCAGTTCTTC
.,many,TRBJ2-5,TRBV2,CASRRTVQETQYF,TGTGCCAGCAGGCGGACGGTCCAAGAGACCCAGTACTTC
TRBD1,many,TRBJ1-6,TRBV5-5,CASLMGQSNSPLHF,TGTGCCAGCCTAATGGGACAGAGTAATTCACCCCTCCACTTT
TRBD2,few,TRBJ2-3,TRBV11-3,CASSPRIAGPDTQYF,TGTGCCAGCAGCCCCCGGATAGCGGGTCCAGATACGCAGTATTTT
.,many,TRBJ1-2,TRBV7-2,CASTLGGTNYGYTF,TGTGCCAGCACCTTGGGGGGGACCAACTATGGCTACACCTTC
.,few,TRBJ1-1,TRBV20-1,CSARDRVSEAFF,TGCAGTGCTAGAGACAGGGTTTCTGAAGCTTTCTTT
.,many,TRBJ1-4,TRBV7-2,CASSLVGQNEKLFF,TGTGCCAGCAGCTTAGTAGGGCAGAATGAAAAACTGTTTTTT
.,.,TRBJ1-5,TRBV10-3,CAISEFGSSNQPQHF,TGTGCCATCAGTGAGTTCGGGAGTAGCAATCAGCCCCAGCATTTT
.,few,TRBJ1-5,TRBV12-3/TRBV12-4,CASSLRQAQPQHF,TGTGCCAGCAGTTTACGGCAGGCTCAGCCCCAGCATTTT
.,many,TRBJ2-3,TRBV10-3,CAISDRTKSTDTQYF,TGTGCCATCAGTGATCGAACTAAAAGCACAGATACGCAGTATTTT
.,many,TRBJ2-5,TRBV7-2,CASSFGGLAQETQYF,TGTGCCAGCAGCTTCGGGGGGCTGGCCCAAGAGACCCAGTACTTC
.,many,TRBJ2-1,TRBV7-9,CASSLEKSLREPRNEQFF,TGTGCCAGCAGCTTAGAGAAATCCCTTCGGGAGCCGAGGAATGAGCAGTTCTTC
TRBD1,many,TRBJ1-3,TRBV7-8,CASSLGPTGAGNTIYF,TGTGCCAGCAGCTTAGGCCCCACAGGGGCGGGAAACACCATATATTTT
TRBD2,many,TRBJ2-1,TRBV7-2,CASSFIAGESYNEQFF,TGTGCCAGCAGCTTCATAGCGGGGGAGTCCTACAATGAGCAGTTCTTC
.,many,TRBJ2-2,TRBV7-3,CASSPRGGSTGELFF,TGTGCCAGCAGCCCAAGAGGGGGAAGCACCGGGGAGCTGTTTTTT
.,many,TRBJ1-1,TRBV12-3/TRBV12-4,CASRRTDWDTEAFF,TGTGCCAGCAGAAGGACGGACTGGGACACTGAAGCTTTCTTT
TRBD1,many,TRBJ1-6,TRBV7-2,CASSRMIDRGYNSPLHF,TGTGCCAGCAGCCGGATGATAGACAGGGGCTATAATTCACCCCTCCACTTT
TRBD1,.,TRBJ2-2,TRBV6-5,CASSLLTGGVGELFF,TGTGCCAGCAGTCTTCTGACAGGGGGTGTCGGGGAGCTGTTTTTT
TRBD2,many,TRBJ2-7,TRBV28,CASTPGGGLTSYEQYF,TGTGCCAGCACCCCGGGGGGGGGACTAACCTCCTACGAGCAGTACTTC
.,.,TRBJ1-5,TRBV6-2/TRBV6-3,CASHRGSNQPQHF,TGTGCCAGCCATAGGGGTAGCAATCAGCCCCAGCATTTT
.,.,TRBJ2-2,TRBV7-9,CASSLARGKGTGELFF,TGTGCCAGCAGCTTAGCACGGGGGAAGGGCACCGGGGAGCTGTTTTTT
TRBD1,few,TRBJ1-1,TRBV6-6,CASSYPQGAGTEAFF,TGTGCCAGCAGTTACCCCCAGGGGGCTGGCACTGAAGCTTTCTTT
.,few,TRBJ1-5,TRBV7-9,CASSSLQDNQPQHF,TGTGCCAGCAGCTCACTCCAGGACAATCAGCCCCAGCATTTT
.,many,TRBJ2-5,TRBV20-1,CSAGAGQQETQYF,TGCAGTGCTGGCGCGGGACAGCAAGAGACCCAGTACTTC
.,many,TRBJ2-3,TRBV7-9,CASSPGVGSTDTQYF,TGTGCCAGCAGCCCCGGAGTGGGCTCGACAGATACGCAGTATTTT
.,many,TRBJ2-5,TRBV7-2,CASSPLTGRAETQYF,TGTGCCAGCAGCCCCCTGACAGGGAGGGCCGAGACCCAGTACTTC
.,many,TRBJ1-1,TRBV11-3,CASSLTDNTEAFF,TGTGCCAGCAGCTTGACGGATAACACTGAAGCTTTCTTT
TRBD1,few,TRBJ2-7,TRBV6-2/TRBV6-3,CASSSVSLPGQGYEQYF,TGTGCCAGCAGTTCGGTGTCATTACCGGGACAGGGCTACGAGCAGTACTTC
.,many,TRBJ1-1,TRBV7-2,CASRQRVGTTEAFF,TGTGCCAGCAGACAACGGGTAGGGACCACTGAAGCTTTCTTT
.,many,TRBJ2-7,TRBV12-3/TRBV12-4,CASSLRRRFSSYEQYF,TGTGCCAGCAGTTTACGGCGGAGGTTTAGCTCCTACGAGCAGTACTTC
TRBD1,many,TRBJ1-5,TRBV28,CASSPRGPLSNQPQHF,TGTGCCAGCAGTCCGAGGGGGCCTTTAAGCAATCAGCCCCAGCATTTT
TRBD1,many,TRBJ1-2,TRBV12-3/TRBV12-4,CASTPTGEGYGYTF,TGTGCCAGCACCCCGACAGGGGAGGGCTATGGCTACACCTTC
.,few,TRBJ2-2,TRBV20-1,CSAAGTKNTGELFF,TGCAGTGCCGCCGGGACAAAAAACACCGGGGAGCTGTTTTTT
.,.,TRBJ1-5,TRBV28,CASSPNPHRGYSNQPQHF,TGTGCCAGCAGTCCTAACCCCCATCGGGGGTATAGCAATCAGCCCCAGCATTTT